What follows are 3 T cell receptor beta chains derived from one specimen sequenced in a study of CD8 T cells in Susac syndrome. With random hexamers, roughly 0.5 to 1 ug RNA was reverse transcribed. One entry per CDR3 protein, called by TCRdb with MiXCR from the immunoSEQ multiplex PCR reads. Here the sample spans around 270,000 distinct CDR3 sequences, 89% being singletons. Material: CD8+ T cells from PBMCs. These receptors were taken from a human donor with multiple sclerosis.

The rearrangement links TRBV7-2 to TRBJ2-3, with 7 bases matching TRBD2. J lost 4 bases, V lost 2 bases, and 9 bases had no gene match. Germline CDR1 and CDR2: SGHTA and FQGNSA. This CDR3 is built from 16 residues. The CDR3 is CASSLHIAGLADTQYF. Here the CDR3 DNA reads TGTGCCAGCAGCTTACATATAGCGGGCTTGGCAGATACGCAGTATTTT.

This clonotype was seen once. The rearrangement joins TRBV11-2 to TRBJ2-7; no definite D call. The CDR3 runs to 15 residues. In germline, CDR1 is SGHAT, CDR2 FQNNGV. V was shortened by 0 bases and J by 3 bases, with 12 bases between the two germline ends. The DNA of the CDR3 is TGTGCCAGCAGCTTAGATACGCCCCGGATCTACGAGCAGTACTTC. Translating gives CASSLDTPRIYEQYF.

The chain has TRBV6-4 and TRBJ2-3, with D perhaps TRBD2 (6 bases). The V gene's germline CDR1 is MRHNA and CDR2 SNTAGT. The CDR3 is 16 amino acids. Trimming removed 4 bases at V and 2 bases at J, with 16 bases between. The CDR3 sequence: CASSAAAGSFTDTQYF. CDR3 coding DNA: TGTGCCAGCAGTGCGGCAGCGGGTTCATTCACAGATACGCAGTATTTT.